Reported below is one T cell receptor (beta chain). TCRdb's copy holds only in-frame clones and misses some; the assay was immunoSEQ multiplex PCR. The sample yields over 250,000 clones, around 92% seen once. Patients from Seattle were sampled longitudinally, starting during active infection. This sample was included in a study of blood T cell repertoires in COVID-19. Study-level information: Some COVID-19 samples were acute and others convalescent; all came from the United States, Italy and Spain. The analysed material was cDNA or gDNA that came from T cells, B-cell-depleted T cells, or PBMCs.

The germline V gene has CDR1 MNHNY and CDR2 SVGAGI (reference sequence). J was trimmed by 2 bases and V by 6 bases; bases with no gene match: 4. There are 15 residues in the CDR3. The sample consisted of peripheral blood. This chain connects TRBV6-6 to TRBJ1-1; 12 nucleotides line up with TRBD1. The sequence came from a person between 18 and 35 years old with COVID-19, enrolled during active disease. CDR3 DNA sequence: TGTGCCAGCAGGACCGGGACAGGGGGCAACACTGAAGCTTTCTTT. It is translated as CASRTGTGGNTEAFF.